The 16 T cell receptor beta chains below come from one sample, sequenced in a study of cytomegalovirus exposure and HLA in healthy donors. PCR employed 60 Vbeta and 13 Jbeta primers. Here immunoSEQ multiplex PCR was the method, and the copy in TCRdb shows in-frame clones only, minus some. The sample holds approximately 150,000 clones, 76% seen once. Sequences were obtained from PBMCs. Source of these receptors: a man between 40 and 49 years old in good health and CMV-seronegative.

The V and J genes are TRBV30 and TRBJ2-3; D call uncertain. V was cut by 1 base and J by 6 bases, with 14 bases left in between. The germline V gene encodes CDR1 GTSNPN and CDR2 SVGIG (reference sequence). This CDR3 is 14 amino acids long. The CDR3 region is CAWSAPGPRDTQYF. The CDR3 region has the DNA TGTGCCTGGAGTGCCCCTGGTCCTAGGGATACGCAGTATTTT.

This chain connects TRBV7-9 to TRBJ2-7, with 8 bases matching TRBD1. V lost 5 bases to trimming and J lost 3 bases; unmatched junction nucleotides: 9. This CDR3 contains 15 residues. Germline values: CDR1 SEHNR, CDR2 FQNEAQ (reference sequence). The CDR3 loop reads CASSAALDRVYEQYF. In DNA form, the CDR3 reads TGTGCCAGCAGCGCCGCTTTGGACAGGGTCTACGAGCAGTACTTC. The whole variable domain, filled in from reference TRBV7-9 and TRBJ2-7, reads DTGVSQNPRHKITKRGQNVTFRCDPISEHNRLYWYRQTLGQGPEFLTYFQNEAQLEKSRLLSDRFSAERPKGSFSTLEIQRTEQGDSAMYLCASSAALDRVYEQYFGPGTRLTVT.

This clone was detected only a few times. The chain has TRBV4-1 and TRBJ2-3, with D perhaps TRBD1 (5 bases). V was trimmed by 1 base and J by 0 bases, leaving 11 bases between them. Germline loops: CDR1 MGHRA, CDR2 YSYEKL. The length of the CDR3 is 16 residues. DNA of the CDR3: TGCGCCAGCAGCCAAGCTTCAGGGTCTAGCACAGATACGCAGTATTTT. It is translated as CASSQASGSSTDTQYF.

The V call is TRBV27, the J call TRBJ2-5, with D maybe TRBD1 (5 bases). The J call may be wrong; the DNA end is better matched by TRBJ2-7. Germline V lookup: CDR1 MNHEY, CDR2 SMNVEV (reference sequence). This CDR3 contains 14 residues. The CDR3 bases are TGTGCCAGCAGTTTAATAACAGGAGCCAACGAGCAGTACTTC. Protein: CASSLITGANEQYF.

This clone occurred once. The rearrangement uses TRBV2 and TRBJ2-3; 7 bases agree with TRBD2. This CDR3 has 17 residues. Losses at the gene ends were 3 bases for V and 0 bases for J; bases not matched to a gene: 9. Germline V gene lookup returns CDR1 SNHLY and CDR2 FYNNEI. The CDR3 sequence: CASSDRAASGSTDTQYF. The CDR3, as DNA: TGTGCCAGCAGTGATAGGGCGGCTAGCGGTAGCACAGATACGCAGTATTTT. Together with reference TRBV2 and TRBJ2-3, the CDR3 gives the full variable domain: EPEVTQTPSHQVTQMGQEVILRCVPISNHLYFYWYRQILGQKVEFLVSFYNNEISEKSEIFDDQFSVERPDGSNFTLKIRSTKLEDSAMYFCASSDRAASGSTDTQYFGPGTRLTVL.

CDR3 amino acids: CASTEISAGWADTQYF. The CDR3 region has the DNA TGTGCCAGCACTGAGATATCTGCGGGGTGGGCAGATACGCAGTATTTT. The chain has TRBV2 and TRBJ2-3; the D gene is possibly TRBD2 (6 bases). The CDR3 loop spans 16 amino acids. Deletions cut 7 bases from V and 4 bases from J, with 21 bases between. Germline CDR1 reads SNHLY; CDR2 reads FYNNEI.

The rearrangement links TRBV15 to TRBJ2-5, with a tentative D call TRBD2 (5 bases). The tail of the sequence fits TRBJ2-7 better, so the J call may be wrong. CDR3 length: 17 residues. Germline CDR1 is LNHNV and CDR2 is YYDKDF (reference sequence). CDR3 loop: CATSRDGVLEANREQYF. The DNA for the CDR3 is TGTGCCACCAGCAGGGACGGGGTATTGGAGGCCAATCGCGAGCAGTACTTC.

The chain links TRBV13 to TRBJ2-5; 8 positions agree with TRBD2. Per germline, CDR1 PRHDT and CDR2 FYEKMQ (reference sequence). The CDR3 has 13 residues. The trim removed 5 bases at V and 5 bases at J, leaving 4 bases unmatched. Here the CDR3 reads CASSPRTSETQYF. The CDR3 region has the DNA TGTGCCAGCAGCCCCCGGACTAGCGAGACCCAGTACTTC. Variable domain in full (rest from reference TRBV13 and TRBJ2-5): AAGVIQSPRHLIKEKRETATLKCYPIPRHDTVYWYQQGPGQDPQFLISFYEKMQSDKGSIPDRFSAQQFSDYHSELNMSSLELGDSALYFCASSPRTSETQYFGPGTRLLVL.

The chain couples TRBV7-9 to TRBJ1-1; tentatively, D is TRBD1 (5 bases). This CDR3 comprises 13 residues. Looked up from germline, CDR1 is SEHNR and CDR2 is FQNEAQ (reference sequence). Trimming removed 5 bases from V and 6 bases from J, with 13 bases in between. The CDR3 sequence: CASSLDTSAEAFF. In DNA, the CDR3 is TGTGCCAGCAGCCTGGACACCTCAGCTGAAGCTTTCTTT.

The table lists this clone with a count of one. This CDR3 reads CASSQAQTAWDTEAFF. CDR3 nucleotide sequence: TGCGCCAGCAGCCAAGCACAGACAGCGTGGGACACTGAAGCTTTCTTT. V and J are TRBV4-1 and TRBJ1-1; maybe TRBD1 (5 bases). CDR1 and CDR2 from the germline V gene are MGHRA and YSYEKL. V lost 1 base, J lost 3 bases, and 15 bases lay in between. The CDR3 extends over 16 amino acids.

V and J are TRBV11-1 and TRBJ1-2; 9 bases match TRBD1. CDR1 is SGHAT, CDR2 FQDESV, per germline (reference sequence). This CDR3 spans 13 amino acids. Trimming at V came to 5 bases and at J to 13 bases, leaving 11 bases not matched to a gene. CDR3 in amino acids: CASSHGPGQGRTF. The CDR3 DNA reads TGTGCCAGCAGCCACGGACCGGGACAGGGTCGCACCTTC.

The chain is built from TRBV11-2 and TRBJ2-5, with 8 positions matching TRBD2. The ends lost 5 bases at V and 4 bases at J; junction bases unmatched: 12. Germline values: CDR1 SGHAT, CDR2 FQNNGV. The CDR3 runs 16 residues. CDR3 residues: CASSTGEAGGGETQYF. CDR3 DNA: TGTGCCAGCAGCACTGGGGAGGCGGGGGGCGGAGAGACCCAGTACTTC.

The rearrangement uses TRBV5-1 and TRBJ2-1; 10 bases match TRBD2. The CDR3 has 15 amino acids. V trimming: 4 bases; J trimming: 5 bases; junction bases outside the gene matches: 6. Germline V gives CDR1 SGHRS, CDR2 YFSETQ. This chain's CDR3 is CASSQTSGPDNEQFF. DNA for the CDR3: TGCGCCAGCAGCCAGACTAGCGGGCCTGACAATGAGCAGTTCTTC. The variable domain in full, with the rest retrieved from reference TRBV5-1 and TRBJ2-1, is KAGVTQTPRYLIKTRGQQVTLSCSPISGHRSVSWYQQTPGQGLQFLFEYFSETQRNKGNFPGRFSGRQFSNSRSEMNVSTLELGDSALYLCASSQTSGPDNEQFFGPGTRLTVL.

J is TRBJ2-2 and V is TRBV27; possibly TRBD2 for D (5 bases). The germline CDR1 and CDR2 sequences are MNHEY and SMNVEV (reference sequence). The V gene lost 2 bases and the J gene lost 5 bases, with 6 bases spanning the gap. CDR3 length equals 13 residues. CDR3 bases: TGTGCCAGCAGTTTAGCGGGTACCGGGGAGCTGTTTTTT. It codes for CASSLAGTGELFF.

The chain employs TRBV7-2 and TRBJ2-2; perhaps TRBD2 as D (5 bases). In germline, CDR1 is SGHTA, CDR2 FQGNSA. Trimming pared 4 bases from V and 2 bases from J, leaving 11 bases between. This CDR3 spans 15 amino acids. The CDR3 here is CASSSTGLNTGELFF. CDR3 nucleotide sequence: TGTGCCAGCAGCTCCACGGGGTTAAACACCGGGGAGCTGTTTTTT.

The J gene is TRBJ2-2, the V gene TRBV11-2; D is perhaps TRBD2 (5 bases). Germline V CDR1 and CDR2: SGHAT, FQNNGV. Trimming pared 7 bases from V and 1 base from J, leaving 13 bases between. The CDR3 runs to 15 residues. CDR3 bases: TGTGCCAGCACCGCTGACCGGGGGAACACCGGGGAGCTGTTTTTT. This encodes CASTADRGNTGELFF.